This paragraph reports one TCR beta chain. Unique molecular identifiers featured in how the TCRbeta library was prepared. TCRdb reprocessed the PCR reads with MiXCR, giving one entry per CDR3 protein. The data contain a few hundred thousand distinct CDR3 sequences, around 13% of them singletons. This entry is derived from a study of T-cell reconstitution after alpha-beta-depleted transplantation in children. Germline V gene sequence: CDR1 SGDLS, CDR2 YYNGEE. V shed 0 bases, J shed 3 bases, and the junction held 8 bases outside the gene matches. This CDR3 is built from 18 residues. The clonotype was recovered from a human donor who donated a stem cell graft to a child with combined immunodeficiency. This sample comprised PBMCs from the stem cell graft donor, obtained from the stem cell graft. The J gene is TRBJ2-6, the V gene TRBV9, with 8 positions matching TRBD1. The chain's CDR3 is CASSVATQGALGANVLTF. In DNA, the CDR3 is TGTGCCAGCAGCGTAGCTACTCAGGGGGCGCTTGGGGCCAACGTCCTGACTTTC.